Below are 15 T cell receptor beta chains sequenced from a single sample in a study of control samples from healthy donors and cancer patients. Method: immunoSEQ multiplex PCR; TCRdb's copy keeps in-frame clones and lacks some. Of 100,000 to 150,000 clones in the sample, more than 85% were seen once. The sample consisted of blood. These receptors came from a man aged 18 to 30 in good health.

The chain couples TRBV11-2 to TRBJ2-1; TRBD1 agrees at 9 bases. The J segment lost 9 bases and the V segment lost 3 bases, leaving 21 bases of the junction unmatched. The CDR3 totals 19 residues. Germline V gene sequence: CDR1 SGHAT, CDR2 FQNNGV. The CDR3 DNA reads TGTGCCAGCAGCTTGCTCTTTCCTAGATACGGGACAGGGACGGCTGAGCAGTTCTTC. Its protein product is CASSLLFPRYGTGTAEQFF.

The rearrangement joins TRBV4-2 to TRBJ2-3; the D is unclear. The CDR3 extends over 15 amino acids. CDR1 is LGHNA, CDR2 YNFKEQ, per germline. The ends were cut back, 5 bases at V and 0 bases at J, with 12 bases in the middle. CDR3 sequence reads: CASSGMMASTDTQYF. DNA for the CDR3: TGTGCCAGCAGCGGAATGATGGCGAGCACAGATACGCAGTATTTT.

This clone occurred once. The CDR3, as DNA: TGTGCCAGCAGTTACTCGAGGAACAGGGGAGCGCGTGAAGCTTTCTTT. Translation: CASSYSRNRGAREAFF. This chain uses TRBV6-5 with TRBJ1-1; 7 bases are shared with TRBD1. After removal of 0 bases from V and 7 bases from J, the junction contained 11 bases not matched to a gene. Germline V gene data show CDR1 as MNHEY and CDR2 as SVGAGI. This CDR3 has 16 amino acids.

The V call is TRBV2, the J call TRBJ2-1; no clear D gene. The CDR3 runs 16 residues. The V end lost 6 bases, the J end lost 3 bases, and 18 bases lay between the germline ends. The germline V gene has CDR1 SNHLY and CDR2 FYNNEI. The CDR3 protein is CASRQTLVMIYNEQFF. Here the CDR3 DNA reads TGTGCCAGCAGACAAACCCTAGTAATGATCTACAATGAGCAGTTCTTC.

This chain joins TRBV3-1 (or the pseudogene TRBV3-2) and TRBJ2-1, with 9 bases identical to TRBD2. The length of the CDR3 is 12 residues. The trim removed 0 bases at V and 16 bases at J, leaving 4 bases unmatched. Germline assignment: CDR1 LGHDT and CDR2 YNNKEL (reference sequence). The CDR3 is CASSQDIGTSFF. CDR3 nucleotide sequence: TGTGCCAGCAGCCAAGATATCGGGACTAGCTTCTTC.

This clone has more than one count but fewer than ten. This chain connects TRBV25-1 to TRBJ2-2, with TRBD1 matching 7 bases. The CDR3 sequence is 14 residues long. Trimming cost V 4 bases and J 7 bases; bases outside gene matches: 6. Germline V gene lookup returns CDR1 MGHDK and CDR2 SYGVNS. Written as DNA, the CDR3 is TGTGCCAGCAGTGGACAGGGAGAGATCGGGGAGCTGTTTTTT. This encodes CASSGQGEIGELFF.

This rearrangement joins TRBV19 to TRBJ1-5; possibly TRBD1 for D (6 bases). The CDR3 runs to 14 residues. V was pared by 6 bases and J by 7 bases, with 16 bases between. Looked up from germline, CDR1 is LNHDA and CDR2 is SQIVND (reference sequence). The CDR3 nucleotides read TGTGCCAGTAGCATGGGGGGCGCAGAGCAGCCCCAGCATTTT. Amino acids: CASSMGGAEQPQHF.

The rearrangement links TRBV5-1 to TRBJ1-2; 9 bases align to TRBD1. CDR1 and CDR2 from the germline V gene are SGHRS and YFSETQ. The V gene end was trimmed by 4 bases and the J gene end by 3 bases; junction bases not matched to a gene: 4. The length of the CDR3 is 14 residues. The CDR3 DNA sequence: TGCGCCAGCAGCGTGGACAGGGGCTACTATGGCTACACCTTC. This encodes CASSVDRGYYGYTF.

The chain recombines TRBV18 with TRBJ1-2, with 11 positions matching TRBD1. This CDR3 has 15 residues. Germline CDR1 KGHSH, CDR2 LQKENI. V gave up 1 base and J gave up 7 bases; unmatched junction bases: 5. CDR3 DNA: TGTGCCAGCTCACCACGGACAGGGGGCGCGGGTGGCTACACCTTC. Translated: CASSPRTGGAGGYTF.

The chain has TRBV19 and TRBJ1-2, with D tentatively TRBD1 (5 bases). Trimming pared 5 bases from V and 4 bases from J, leaving 11 bases between. Germline loops: CDR1 LNHDA, CDR2 SQIVND (reference sequence). This CDR3 region has 13 residues. Here the CDR3 DNA reads TGTGCCAGTAGTGCAGGGATAGGCTATGGCTACACCTTC. This translates into CASSAGIGYGYTF.

The chain combines TRBV4-1 with TRBJ1-5; D may be TRBD1 (6 bases). The CDR3 is 18 amino acids. Between the trimmed V and J ends, which lost 6 bases and 6 bases, there was a span of 27 bases. The V gene's germline CDR1 is MGHRA and CDR2 YSYEKL. The CDR3 loop is CASSQLRGPRGRGQPQHF. The CDR3 DNA sequence: TGCGCCAGCAGTCAACTACGGGGGCCCCGAGGGAGAGGTCAGCCCCAGCATTTT.

This CDR3 reads CASSLYGTGVPRTEAFF. For the CDR3, the DNA is TGTGCCAGCAGTCTCTACGGGACAGGGGTTCCAAGGACTGAAGCTTTCTTT. J is TRBJ1-1 and V is TRBV27; the match to TRBD1 covers 10 bases. There are 17 residues in the CDR3. Trimming took 5 bases from V and 5 from J; bases not matched to a gene: 14. Germline CDR1 MNHEY, CDR2 SMNVEV (reference sequence).

The V and J genes are TRBV7-9 and TRBJ1-4; D is undetermined. CDR1 is SEHNR, CDR2 FQNEAQ, per germline (reference sequence). CDR3 size: 14 residues. V gave up 4 bases and J gave up 6 bases, with 12 bases separating them. The CDR3 DNA reads TGTGCCAGCAGCTCCCTGGGTGGAGATGAAAAACTGTTTTTT. Encoded protein: CASSSLGGDEKLFF.

This rearrangement joins TRBV24-1 to TRBJ1-2; D possibly corresponds to TRBD1 (6 bases). Germline loops: CDR1 KGHDR, CDR2 SFDVKD. V shed 2 bases and J shed 4 bases, with 19 bases lying between them. The CDR3 extends over 17 amino acids. The CDR3 reads CATSDCIPGQCFYGYTF. The CDR3 DNA is TGTGCCACCAGTGATTGTATACCGGGACAATGTTTCTATGGCTACACCTTC.

This rearrangement joins TRBV6-2 or TRBV6-3 to TRBJ1-1, with a weak D call TRBD1 (5 bases). The CDR3 consists of 15 residues. Germline V gene sequence: CDR1 MNHEY, CDR2 SVGEGT. Trimming stripped 2 bases from V and 0 bases from J, with 10 bases between. In nucleotides, the CDR3 is TGTGCCAGCAGTTACCCCCGGGGCCTGAACACTGAAGCTTTCTTT. Translating it yields CASSYPRGLNTEAFF.